What follows describes a single TCR beta chain. TCRdb fed the 5' RACE reads into MiXCR, producing one record per CDR3 protein. The profile shows about 220,000 distinct CDR3 sequences, about 7.5% of them singletons. These data come from a study of identical twins. The V gene lost 2 bases and the J gene lost 4 bases, with 10 bases spanning the gap. Germline CDR1 GTSNPN, CDR2 SVGIG (reference sequence). The CDR3 is 13 residues long. The data were also submitted as part of a second study, on yellow fever vaccine responses in identical twins.

Input material: memory (CD45RO+) T cells sorted from blood. V gene TRBV30 combines with J gene TRBJ2-3; D unresolved. This sequence originates from a woman between 18 and 29 years old in good health. This CDR3 reads CAWSSHGADTQYF. The CDR3 bases are TGTGCCTGGAGTTCCCATGGGGCAGATACGCAGTATTTT.